This TCR beta chain was sequenced in a study of blood T cell repertoires in COVID-19. The overall study: T cells, B-cell-depleted T cells, or PBMCs provided the cDNA or gDNA that served as material.

The CDR3 is 15 amino acids. V lost 4 bases and J lost 9; bases outside the gene matches: 9. Germline V lookup: CDR1 SEHNR, CDR2 FQNEAQ (reference sequence). Authors' processing steps: Reference gene primer amplification gave nucleated cell count estimates. Profiled with immunoSEQ multiplex PCR; TCRdb holds only in-frame clones, not every one. V and J calls and clone size are as listed in that table; D and trimming were resolved from the DNA. The repertoire includes approximately 100,000 clones, 82% of them detected once, and under 13% sits in the top ten. What was sequenced was peripheral blood. V is TRBV7-9 and J is TRBJ2-1, with 10 bases lining up with TRBD2. This receptor was identified in a man between 65 and 85 years old with active or convalescent COVID-19. Here the CDR3 DNA reads TGTGCCAGCAGCTCGGCGGGACTAGCGAGGGGTGAGCAGTTCTTC. Encoded protein: CASSSAGLARGEQFF.